A single sample is the source of the 9 T cell receptor beta chains below, sequenced in a study of beta chain features in type 1 diabetes. Study outcomes and limitations: There was a moderate but significant shortening of TCRB CDR3s in all four CD4+ subsets of Type 1 diabetes patients.

Their antigen targets remain unknown. Of the isolated RNA, all was reverse transcribed, and so the sequenced material was expressed TCRB transcripts. The method was immunoSEQ multiplex PCR; TCRdb's version includes in-frame clones alone and lacks a portion of them. The data show about 740,000 clones, roughly an eighth seen once. What was sequenced was naive CD4+ T cells from blood. The receptors here all came from a man aged 18 to 30 with type 1 diabetes.

This clone was seen a handful of times. The V call is TRBV4-1, the J call TRBJ2-5, with 8 bases fitting TRBD2. V shed 2 bases, J shed 5 bases, and the junction held 7 bases outside the gene matches. Germline V CDR1 and CDR2: MGHRA, YSYEKL. The CDR3 covers 15 residues. DNA of the CDR3: TGCGCCAGCAGCCAAATCGGGGCTAGCGGGGAGACCCAGTACTTC. As protein: CASSQIGASGETQYF.

The chain employs TRBV25-1 and TRBJ2-5, with D tentatively TRBD1 (6 bases). The J call may be incorrect, as the DNA end agrees better with TRBJ2-7. In germline, CDR1 is MGHDK, CDR2 SYGVNS. This CDR3 comprises 13 residues. As DNA, the CDR3 is TGTGCCAGCGGAGGAGGAAGGGGGTACGAGCAGTACTTC. Translating it yields CASGGGRGYEQYF.

This clone showed up just once. V is TRBV6-5 and J is TRBJ1-6; TRBD1 aligns across 9 bases. V dropped 8 bases and J dropped 9; count of bases not matched to a gene: 5. The CDR3 covers 13 residues. Germline V gene data show CDR1 as MNHEY and CDR2 as SVGAGI. Here the CDR3 reads CASGGQGSSPLHF. In DNA, the CDR3 is TGTGCCAGCGGGGGACAGGGTAGTTCACCCCTCCACTTT.

Only a few counts were recorded for this clone. The gene calls are TRBV9 and TRBJ2-1, with D maybe TRBD2 (6 bases). The CDR3 is made up of 13 amino acids. Trimming took 0 bases from V and 10 from J, leaving 11 bases between them. Germline-derived CDR1 and CDR2 are SGDLS and YYNGEE. The CDR3 is CASSVADGGEQFF. CDR3 coding DNA: TGTGCCAGCAGCGTAGCGGACGGAGGGGAGCAGTTCTTC.

The chain joins TRBV12-5 to TRBJ1-1; no clear D gene. Germline CDR1 is LGHNT and CDR2 is FRNRAP. The CDR3 loop spans 17 amino acids. V was trimmed by 1 base and J by 3 bases, leaving 18 bases between them. In DNA, the CDR3 is TGTGCTAGTGGTTTGGGAGGGAATAAGGCGTCGGACACTGAAGCTTTCTTT. It specifies CASGLGGNKASDTEAFF.

This sequence joins TRBV30 and TRBJ2-5; D perhaps matches TRBD2 (7 bases). Trimming pared 5 bases from V and 2 bases from J, leaving 12 bases between. Germline loops: CDR1 GTSNPN, CDR2 SVGIG (reference sequence). The CDR3 is 13 amino acids. CDR3 DNA: TGTGCCTGGGGGGGGGCAGTACAAGAGACCCAGTACTTC. Translation gives CAWGGAVQETQYF.

This clone was observed a few times. V and J are TRBV7-9 and TRBJ1-4; D not resolved. CDR1 and CDR2 (germline): SEHNR, FQNEAQ (reference sequence). V gave up 5 bases and J gave up 4 bases, with 14 bases separating them. The length of the CDR3 is 15 residues. The CDR3, as DNA: TGTGCCAGCAGCCTAAACTTAGTCGGTAATGAAAAACTGTTTTTT. The encoded protein is CASSLNLVGNEKLFF.

This chain connects TRBV19 to TRBJ2-1; 9 bases fit TRBD2. The trim removed 6 bases at V and 0 bases at J, leaving 0 bases unmatched. The germline CDR1 and CDR2 sequences are LNHDA and SQIVND (reference sequence). The CDR3 loop spans 14 amino acids. CDR3 coding DNA: TGTGCCAGTAGGACTAGCGGCTCCTACAATGAGCAGTTCTTC. It translates to CASRTSGSYNEQFF.

This clone has more than one count but fewer than ten. This chain joins TRBV19 and TRBJ2-3; TRBD2 might be the D (5 bases). The germline V gene has CDR1 LNHDA and CDR2 SQIVND (reference sequence). The CDR3 covers 17 residues. The V end was cut by 5 bases, the J end by 0 bases, with 18 bases between. CDR3 coding DNA: TGTGCCAGTAGTCCATCCGGGCTAGCCCTCAGCACAGATACGCAGTATTTT. Its translation is CASSPSGLALSTDTQYF.